The present T cell receptor beta chain was sequenced within a study of circulating tumor DNA in untreated peripheral T-cell lymphoma. Study-level points and caveats: Tumor-specific clonotypes were found in roughly three quarters of patients.

Sequencing used immunoSEQ multiplex PCR; TCRdb keeps in-frame clones, though not all of them. Among about 6,600 clones listed, about 62% were seen once. Regarding this clone: Antigen: not known.

Tumor tissue was collected at baseline, before treatment began. The germline CDR1 and CDR2 sequences are LNHDA and SQIVND (reference sequence). V shed 7 bases, J shed 0 bases, and the junction held 5 bases outside the gene matches. This CDR3 is 14 amino acids long. Sequences were obtained from tumor tissue. The sequence derives from a human donor with peripheral T-cell lymphoma. The chain has TRBV19 and TRBJ1-2, with 7 positions matching TRBD1. CDR3 loop: CASTPGQPNYGYTF. The CDR3 DNA reads TGTGCCAGTACCCCGGGACAGCCTAACTATGGCTACACCTTC. Complete variable domain (other parts from reference TRBV19 and TRBJ1-2): DGGITQSPKYLFRKEGQNVTLSCEQNLNHDAMYWYRQDPGQGLRLIYYSQIVNDFQKGDIAEGYSVSREKKESFPLTVTSAQKNPTAFYLCASTPGQPNYGYTFGSGTRLTVV.